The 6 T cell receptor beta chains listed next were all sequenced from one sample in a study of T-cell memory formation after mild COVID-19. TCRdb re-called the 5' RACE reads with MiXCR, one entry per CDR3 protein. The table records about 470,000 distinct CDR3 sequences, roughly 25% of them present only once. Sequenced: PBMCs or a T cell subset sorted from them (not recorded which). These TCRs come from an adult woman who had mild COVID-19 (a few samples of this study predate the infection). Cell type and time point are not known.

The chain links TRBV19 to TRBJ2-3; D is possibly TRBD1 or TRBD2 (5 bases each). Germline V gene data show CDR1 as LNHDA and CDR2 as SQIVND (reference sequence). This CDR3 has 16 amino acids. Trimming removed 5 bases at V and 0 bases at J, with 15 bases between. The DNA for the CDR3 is TGTGCCAGTAGTTCCACCGGGACCCGAAGCACAGATACGCAGTATTTT. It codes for CASSSTGTRSTDTQYF.

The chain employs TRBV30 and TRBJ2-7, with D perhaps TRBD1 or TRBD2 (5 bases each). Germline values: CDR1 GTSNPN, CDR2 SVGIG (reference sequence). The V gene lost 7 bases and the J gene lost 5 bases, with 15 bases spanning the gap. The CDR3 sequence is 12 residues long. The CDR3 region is CAFGGRLDEQYF. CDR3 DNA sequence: TGTGCCTTTGGGGGTAGGCTCGACGAGCAGTACTTC.

The CDR3 loop reads CASSEDRGEKLFF. CDR3 in DNA: TGCGCCAGCAGCGAGGACAGGGGAGAAAAACTGTTTTTT. This chain links TRBV5-1 with TRBJ1-4; 9 bases match TRBD1. V shed 4 bases and J 8 bases; nucleotides not matched to a gene: 3. This CDR3 is built from 13 residues. The germline gives CDR1 SGHRS, CDR2 YFSETQ.

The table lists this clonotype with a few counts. The DNA for the CDR3 is TGCGCCAGCAGCCACGGGACTAGCGGGAGTCATGTCTTTGAGCAGTTCTTC. Protein: CASSHGTSGSHVFEQFF. The V and J genes are TRBV5-1 and TRBJ2-1; 14 bases are shared with TRBD2. The CDR3 is made up of 17 amino acids. Germline loops: CDR1 SGHRS, CDR2 YFSETQ. The trim removed 4 bases at V and 9 bases at J, leaving 12 bases unmatched.

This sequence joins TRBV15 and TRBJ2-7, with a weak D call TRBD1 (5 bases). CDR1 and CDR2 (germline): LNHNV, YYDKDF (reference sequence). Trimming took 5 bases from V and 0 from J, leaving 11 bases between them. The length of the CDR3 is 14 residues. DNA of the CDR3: TGTGCCACCAGCGCGGACAAGCGCTCCTACGAGCAGTACTTC. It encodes CATSADKRSYEQYF. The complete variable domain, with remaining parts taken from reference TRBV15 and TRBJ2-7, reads DAMVIQNPRYQVTQFGKPVTLSCSQTLNHNVMYWYQQKSSQAPKLLFHYYDKDFNNEADTPDNFQSRRPNTSFCFLDIRSPGLGDTAMYLCATSADKRSYEQYFGPGTRLTVT.

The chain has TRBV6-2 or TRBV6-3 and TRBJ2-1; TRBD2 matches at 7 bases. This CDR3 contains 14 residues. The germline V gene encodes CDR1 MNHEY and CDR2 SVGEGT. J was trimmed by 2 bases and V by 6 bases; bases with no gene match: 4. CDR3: CASRALAAYNEQFF. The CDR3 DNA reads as TGTGCCAGCAGGGCTCTAGCGGCCTACAATGAGCAGTTCTTC.